The text below deals with one TCR beta chain. Its target is unknown. It was with a sample-barcoded 5' primer and a J-beta primer mix that a second PCR of roughly 6 to 12 cycles was run. MiXCR, applied by TCRdb to the 5' RACE reads, yields one record per CDR3 protein. In the table there are under 1 million distinct CDR3 sequences, more than 40% of which are singletons. The entry originates in a study of blood T cells in healthy people across ages. Per germline, CDR1 MGHRA and CDR2 YSYEKL. The CDR3 extends over 13 amino acids. V dropped 1 base and J dropped 3 bases, with 7 bases sitting between them. General study results and limits: PBMCs that were unsorted prevented a conclusive naive versus antigen-experienced comparison. Estimates of diversity drawn from one million T cells were considered underestimates.

The rearrangement uses TRBV4-1 and TRBJ2-7, with D unresolved. Sequenced material: blood. The TCR sequence derives from a man aged 55 to 70 in good health. CDR3 in amino acids: CASSQVMFYEQYF. The CDR3 nucleotides are TGCGCCAGCAGCCAAGTCATGTTCTACGAGCAGTACTTC.